The clone carrying this T cell receptor (beta chain) was picked up a small number of times. The CDR3 is 11 residues long. Germline loops: CDR1 SGHRS, CDR2 YFSETQ. Trimming pared 7 bases from V and 11 bases from J, leaving 15 bases between. This entry comes from a study of blood T cell repertoires in COVID-19. Overall study context: COVID-19 samples collected from the United States, Italy and Spain covered acute and convalescent phases. T cells, B-cell-depleted T cells, or PBMCs provided the cDNA or gDNA that served as material.

Source study methods: Estimation of nucleated cell counts was performed using reference gene primer amplification. Generated by immunoSEQ multiplex PCR, the TCRdb table keeps only in-frame clones and is missing some. V and J calls and clone size follow that table, whereas D and trimming were derived from the DNA. The sample has 200,000 to 250,000 clones; 84% are singletons. The chain uses TRBV5-1 and TRBJ1-1; D unresolved. The sequenced sample consisted of peripheral blood. The sequence derives from a man under 40 with active or convalescent COVID-19. CDR3 residues: CASRDLSGAFF. CDR3 in DNA: TGCGCCAGCCGGGATTTGTCCGGGGCTTTCTTT.